The 19 T cell receptor beta chains reported below all come from one sample, sequenced in a study of shared clonotypes between healthy human individuals. Data came from immunoSEQ multiplex PCR; TCRdb stores just in-frame clones and leaves some out. The repertoire includes about 990,000 clones, around 78% of them detected once, and roughly 0.57% sits in the top ten. The material sequenced was memory CD4+ T cells from PBMCs. Indicated subset: CD45RA-negative fraction. These receptor sequences come from a young man in good health. Some clones in this sample may be carry-over from other donors' samples.

The CDR3 loop is CASSQGLWEVSTDTQYF. The CDR3 bases are TGCGCCAGCAGCCAAGGATTGTGGGAGGTGAGCACAGATACGCAGTATTTT. The genes are TRBV4-1 and TRBJ2-3, with a possible D match to TRBD2 (6 bases). This CDR3 region has 17 residues. Trimming removed 1 base at V and 0 bases at J, with 14 bases between. Germline lookup yields CDR1 MGHRA and CDR2 YSYEKL.

The chain recombines TRBV7-2 with TRBJ1-2; D unclear. Trimming cost V 1 base and J 1 base, with 13 bases left between them. Germline CDR1 and CDR2: SGHTA and FQGNSA. The CDR3 covers 16 residues. The CDR3 loop is CASSLGVGAYNYGYTF. The CDR3 coding sequence is TGTGCCAGCAGCTTAGGGGTCGGTGCCTATAACTATGGCTACACCTTC.

The rearrangement joins TRBV5-1 to TRBJ2-1; 10 bases are shared with TRBD2. The CDR3 has 18 amino acids. V lost 0 bases to trimming and J lost 6 bases; unmatched junction nucleotides: 12. Germline V gene data show CDR1 as SGHRS and CDR2 as YFSETQ. CDR3 bases: TGCGCCAGCAGCTTGGATCCCCTCCTAGCGGGAGAGGGCAATGAGCAGTTCTTC. This gives the protein CASSLDPLLAGEGNEQFF.

J is TRBJ2-3 and V is TRBV6-6; D not certain. Germline CDR1 MNHNY, CDR2 SVGAGI (reference sequence). V lost 7 bases to trimming and J lost 5 bases, with 4 bases between them. The length of the CDR3 is 10 residues. DNA for the CDR3: TGTGCCAGCATGCAAGATACGCAGTATTTT. This gives the protein CASMQDTQYF.

The chain employs TRBV4-1 and TRBJ2-6; D gene ambiguous. V was pared by 3 bases and J by 3 bases, with 9 bases between. The CDR3 spans 15 residues. Germline lookup yields CDR1 MGHRA and CDR2 YSYEKL. CDR3 in DNA: TGCGCCAGCAGCCATCGGAGAGTTGGGGCCAACGTCCTGACTTTC. Amino acid sequence: CASSHRRVGANVLTF.

V usage is TRBV2 and J usage is TRBJ2-5; the D call may be TRBD1 or TRBD2 (5 bases each). The germline V and J ends were trimmed by 6 bases and 7 bases, with 9 bases remaining between them. Germline CDR1 SNHLY, CDR2 FYNNEI. The length of the CDR3 is 11 residues. Written as DNA, the CDR3 is TGTGCCAGCAGCACGGGGCTGACCCAGTACTTC. Amino acids: CASSTGLTQYF.

This clone has only a few counts. CDR3 DNA: TGCGCCAGCAGCTTATCCCGGATAGATACGCAGTATTTT. It translates to CASSLSRIDTQYF. V gene TRBV5-1 combines with J gene TRBJ2-3; no reliable D call. This CDR3 has 13 residues. Between the trimmed V and J ends, which lost 2 bases and 5 bases, there was a span of 9 bases. The germline CDR1 and CDR2 sequences are SGHRS and YFSETQ.

This chain uses TRBV11-1 with TRBJ2-1; D perhaps matches TRBD1 (6 bases). The ends were cut back, 5 bases at V and 7 bases at J, with 15 bases in the middle. Germline V gene lookup returns CDR1 SGHAT and CDR2 FQDESV (reference sequence). The CDR3 totals 14 residues. CDR3 amino acids: CASSPLRTVNEQFF. The CDR3 DNA follows: TGTGCCAGCAGCCCACTTAGGACAGTTAATGAGCAGTTCTTC.

The rearrangement uses TRBV9 and TRBJ2-2, with D unclear. The germline V gene encodes CDR1 SGDLS and CDR2 YYNGEE. V was shortened by 1 base and J by 5 bases, with 12 bases between the two germline ends. This CDR3 is 15 amino acids long. The CDR3: CASSVRLQHTGELFF. DNA for the CDR3: TGTGCCAGCAGCGTACGCTTGCAGCATACCGGGGAGCTGTTTTTT.

The chain couples TRBV27 to TRBJ2-1; TRBD2 agrees at 11 bases. Trimming took 7 bases from V and 9 from J; bases not matched to a gene: 17. Germline CDR1 is MNHEY and CDR2 is SMNVEV (reference sequence). The CDR3 has 17 amino acids. The chain's CDR3 is CASNRFSGRGQKGEQFF. The CDR3 DNA follows: TGTGCCAGCAATCGCTTTAGCGGGAGGGGCCAAAAGGGTGAGCAGTTCTTC.

This chain joins TRBV28 and TRBJ2-7; TRBD2 is a possible D gene (5 bases). Germline values: CDR1 MDHEN, CDR2 SYDVKM. The CDR3 is made up of 15 amino acids. Trimming pared 6 bases from V and 2 bases from J, leaving 17 bases between. As DNA, the CDR3 is TGTGCCAGCAGCATCCGAGGGTTGGGAGCCTACGAGCAGTACTTC. The encoded protein is CASSIRGLGAYEQYF.

The J gene is TRBJ2-5, the V gene TRBV9; 10 bases align to TRBD1. V shed 2 bases and J 5 bases; nucleotides not matched to a gene: 9. Germline loops: CDR1 SGDLS, CDR2 YYNGEE. The CDR3 runs to 16 residues. The CDR3 nucleotides read TGTGCCAGCAGCGTGACGGACAGGGGGTCCGTGGAGACCCAGTACTTC. Amino acid sequence: CASSVTDRGSVETQYF. The full variable domain, rest sourced from reference TRBV9 and TRBJ2-5, is DSGVTQTPKHLITATGQRVTLRCSPRSGDLSVYWYQQSLDQGLQFLIQYYNGEERAKGNILERFSAQQFPDLHSELNLSSLELGDSALYFCASSVTDRGSVETQYFGPGTRLLVL.

The chain has TRBV7-2 and TRBJ1-3; D might be TRBD1 (6 bases). Trimming cost V 1 base and J 2 bases, with 9 bases left between them. The length of the CDR3 is 15 residues. Germline V CDR1 and CDR2: SGHTA, FQGNSA. CDR3 nucleotides: TGTGCCAGCAGCTTAGTAGGGGGAGCTGGAAACACCATATATTTT. Translation: CASSLVGGAGNTIYF.

The gene calls are TRBV28 and TRBJ2-1; D might be TRBD1 (5 bases). This CDR3 spans 17 amino acids. Germline V CDR1 and CDR2: MDHEN, SYDVKM. Trimming shortened V by 5 bases and J by 3 bases, and 20 bases separated the two germline ends. This chain's CDR3 is CASSAMTYRTVYNEQFF. Written as DNA, the CDR3 is TGTGCCAGCAGTGCGATGACTTACAGGACGGTCTACAATGAGCAGTTCTTC.

Regarding this clone: Germline and junction disagree at one end, which may indicate a read error. The chain joins TRBV5-4 to TRBJ2-6; the D gene is possibly TRBD2 (6 bases). This CDR3 has 14 residues. Looked up from germline, CDR1 is SGHNT and CDR2 is YYREEE (reference sequence). Written as DNA, the CDR3 is TGTGCCGGCAGGGACTCGTCTGGGGCCAACGTCCTGACTTTC. This translates into CAGRDSSGANVLTF. The full variable domain, rest sourced from reference TRBV5-4 and TRBJ2-6, is ETGVTQSPTHLIKTRGQQVTLRCSSQSGHNTVSWYQQALGQGPQFIFQYYREEENGRGNFPPRFSGLQFPNYSSELNVNALELDDSALYLCAGRDSSGANVLTFGAGSRLTVL.

This clone was detected once. This likely came from a read error, as a far larger clone is one base away. Different DNA sequences within this sample yield the same CDR3. The chain couples TRBV2 to TRBJ2-5; D remains ambiguous. The CDR3 is made up of 10 amino acids. The germline V gene has CDR1 SNHLY and CDR2 FYNNEI. CDR3 sequence (DNA): TGTGCCAGCAGCGAAGAGACCCAGTACTTC. Its protein is CASSEETQYF. Full variable domain (rest looked up from reference TRBV2 and TRBJ2-5): EPEVTQTPSHQVTQMGQEVILRCVPISNHLYFYWYRQILGQKVEFLVSFYNNEISEKSEIFDDQFSVERPDGSNFTLKIRSTKLEDSAMYFCASSEETQYFGPGTRLLVL.

The chain links TRBV4-3 to TRBJ1-1; D perhaps matches TRBD1 (6 bases). CDR3 length equals 14 residues. Germline CDR1 is LGHNA and CDR2 is YSLEER. The V end was cut by 2 bases, the J end by 11 bases, with 18 bases between. The DNA for the CDR3 is TGCGCCAGCAGCCAACAACAGGGTCTATCATCGGCTTTCTTT. It is translated as CASSQQQGLSSAFF.

This rearrangement joins TRBV7-9 to TRBJ2-3; D uncertain. The CDR3 length is 13 residues. Trimming stripped 2 bases from V and 3 bases from J, with 6 bases between. Germline V gives CDR1 SEHNR, CDR2 FQNEAQ (reference sequence). CDR3 in amino acids: CASSLLRTDTQYF. CDR3 bases: TGTGCCAGCAGCTTACTCAGGACAGATACGCAGTATTTT.

As regards this clone: The junction departs from germline at one end; a sequencing error may be responsible. The chain combines TRBV5-4 with TRBJ2-7, with TRBD2 matching 7 bases. The length of the CDR3 is 15 residues. CDR1 is SGHNT and CDR2 is YYREEE in the germline V gene (reference sequence). CDR3 sequence: CTSSPLGTITYEQYF. The CDR3 DNA reads TGTACCAGCAGCCCCCTCGGGACTATAACCTACGAGCAGTACTTC.